This T cell receptor (beta chain) originates from a study of blood T cells in healthy people across ages. Study findings and constraints: Naive and antigen-experienced cells were not separated, limiting conclusive comparison.

They isolated at least 7 million PBMCs from each sample. Germline loops: CDR1 SGDLS, CDR2 YYNGEE. Trimming shortened V by 0 bases and J by 8 bases, and 15 bases separated the two germline ends. The CDR3 covers 15 residues. The authors ran a second PCR of 7 to 11 cycles using a sample-barcoded 5' primer and a J-beta primer mix. MiXCR was run by TCRdb on the 5' RACE reads, yielding one entry per CDR3 protein. This repertoire shows 1.6 million or so distinct CDR3 sequences, almost 35% found once; its top ten account for around 10%. For this clonotype: As yet, its antigen is unknown.

The V and J genes are TRBV9 and TRBJ2-1, with D unresolved. Sequenced input: blood. This receptor was identified in a woman aged 30 to 39 in good health. The CDR3 reads CASSVGGSDYDEQFF. As DNA, the CDR3 is TGTGCCAGCAGCGTAGGAGGATCCGATTACGATGAGCAGTTCTTC.